Below are 16 T cell receptor beta chains sequenced from a single sample in a study of identifying expanded T cells in peripheral blood. Assay used: immunoSEQ multiplex PCR; TCRdb lists only in-frame clones, some missing. Among roughly 96,000 clones listed, approximately 91% were seen once. The sequencing sample was made of blood. The receptors here all came from a person aged 18 to 70 in good health.

The chain is built from TRBV19 and TRBJ2-1, with a weak D call TRBD2 (7 bases). Germline CDR1 is LNHDA and CDR2 is SQIVND (reference sequence). Trimming shortened V by 5 bases and J by 3 bases, and 17 bases separated the two germline ends. The CDR3 is 16 residues long. The CDR3 coding sequence is TGTGCCAGTAGTGCTGTAGGGGGGGGAATCTACAATGAGCAGTTCTTC. This sequence encodes CASSAVGGGIYNEQFF.

This sequence joins TRBV6-1 and TRBJ2-7, with 8 bases matching TRBD2. CDR1 MNHNS and CDR2 SASEGT come from the germline V gene. The CDR3 is 15 residues long. J gave up 4 bases and V 0 bases, and 5 bases lay outside the gene matches. This CDR3 reads CASSEAAGGPYEQYF. The CDR3 DNA reads TGTGCCAGCAGTGAAGCGGCGGGGGGCCCATACGAGCAGTACTTC.

This clone has only a few counts. This chain joins TRBV13 and TRBJ1-5; TRBD1 is a possible D gene (6 bases). From germline, CDR1 is PRHDT and CDR2 FYEKMQ (reference sequence). V gave up 5 bases and J gave up 4 bases, with 12 bases separating them. The length of the CDR3 is 14 residues. CDR3 loop: CASSHQGRNQPQHF. Here the CDR3 DNA reads TGTGCCAGCAGCCATCAGGGGAGGAATCAGCCCCAGCATTTT.

The chain combines TRBV6-5 with TRBJ2-1; 9 nucleotides line up with TRBD1. The ends lost 6 bases at V and 6 bases at J; junction bases unmatched: 9. The CDR3 has 15 amino acids. Germline V lookup: CDR1 MNHEY, CDR2 SVGAGI. CDR3 DNA sequence: TGTGCCAGCAGAATCGGGACAGGGATTCCCAATGAGCAGTTCTTC. It is translated as CASRIGTGIPNEQFF.

The V and J genes are TRBV19 and TRBJ1-1, with D perhaps TRBD1 (5 bases). The CDR3 loop spans 14 amino acids. V gave up 3 bases and J gave up 3 bases, with 11 bases separating them. Germline CDR1 LNHDA, CDR2 SQIVND (reference sequence). The DNA of the CDR3 is TGTGCCAGTAGTATCCCGGGACGGCACACTGAAGCTTTCTTT. Its translation: CASSIPGRHTEAFF.

This chain joins TRBV2 and TRBJ1-2; D uncertain. This CDR3 is built from 15 residues. In germline, CDR1 is SNHLY, CDR2 FYNNEI. V was cut by 2 bases and J by 4 bases, with 14 bases left in between. The CDR3 is CASSENRGGGYGYTF. In nucleotides, the CDR3 is TGTGCCAGCAGTGAAAATCGGGGAGGAGGCTATGGCTACACCTTC.

V is TRBV4-3 and J is TRBJ2-1; 9 positions match TRBD2. Germline V gene lookup returns CDR1 LGHNA and CDR2 YSLEER. J lost 1 base, V lost 3 bases, and 13 bases had no gene match. CDR3 length: 19 amino acids. The CDR3 nucleotides read TGCGCCAGCAGCCAGGAGGATACCGGGACTAGCCAATCCTACAATGAGCAGTTCTTC. This gives the protein CASSQEDTGTSQSYNEQFF.

The rearrangement joins TRBV7-8 to TRBJ2-5, with unresolved D. The CDR3 spans 15 residues. V lost 1 base, J lost 4 bases, and 13 bases lay in between. Germline V CDR1 and CDR2: SGHVS, FQNEAQ. The CDR3, as DNA: TGTGCCAGCAGCTTAGGGGGTAGCATGGTAGAGACCCAGTACTTC. Translation gives CASSLGGSMVETQYF.

This chain links TRBV4-3 with TRBJ2-7; 8 bases map to TRBD1. This CDR3 is 15 amino acids long. Germline CDR1 is LGHNA and CDR2 is YSLEER. Losses at the gene ends were 0 bases for V and 3 bases for J; bases not matched to a gene: 4. CDR3 in amino acids: CASSQEGTGGYEQYF. In nucleotides, the CDR3 is TGCGCCAGCAGCCAAGAGGGAACAGGGGGCTACGAGCAGTACTTC.

The chain combines TRBV6-5 with TRBJ1-4; D call uncertain. Germline CDR1 is MNHEY and CDR2 is SVGAGI. The CDR3 loop spans 15 amino acids. V was pared by 0 bases and J by 4 bases, with 9 bases between. The CDR3 loop reads CASSYSTMSNEKLFF. CDR3 bases: TGTGCCAGCAGTTACTCGACTATGAGTAATGAAAAACTGTTTTTT.

The chain carries TRBV30 and TRBJ2-1, with D tentatively TRBD2 (5 bases). V was clipped by 0 bases and J by 6 bases, with 12 bases between them. This CDR3 has 14 residues. Germline values: CDR1 GTSNPN, CDR2 SVGIG (reference sequence). The CDR3 coding sequence is TGTGCCTGGAGTGTAGAAGTGAGCGGCAATGAGCAGTTCTTC. Amino acids: CAWSVEVSGNEQFF.

The CDR3 protein is CASSAAGTGGTEAFF. CDR3 sequence (DNA): TGTGCCAGCAGCGCCGCGGGGACAGGGGGGACTGAAGCTTTCTTT. The chain has TRBV2 and TRBJ1-1; 11 bases line up with TRBD1. Losses at the gene ends were 6 bases for V and 5 bases for J; bases not matched to a gene: 8. Germline loops: CDR1 SNHLY, CDR2 FYNNEI. The CDR3 runs to 15 residues.

This sequence joins TRBV19 and TRBJ2-6; a possible D gene is TRBD1 (6 bases). The V and J ends lost 7 bases and 0 bases respectively, with 13 bases between them. CDR1 is LNHDA and CDR2 is SQIVND in the germline V gene (reference sequence). CDR3 length: 16 amino acids. The CDR3: CASTVDRSSGANVLTF. CDR3 sequence (DNA): TGTGCCAGTACCGTAGACAGGAGCTCTGGGGCCAACGTCCTGACTTTC.

V is TRBV10-2 and J is TRBJ1-2, with unresolved D. Per germline, CDR1 WSHSY and CDR2 SAAADI. V lost 4 bases to trimming and J lost 1 base, with 10 bases between them. This CDR3 contains 14 residues. The CDR3 bases are TGCGCCAGCAGTGGCCGTCTTTTTAACTATGGCTACACCTTC. Its translation: CASSGRLFNYGYTF.

V usage is TRBV18 and J usage is TRBJ1-3; TRBD1 matches 8 bases. The CDR3 totals 17 residues. With 3 bases clipped from V and 0 bases from J, the junction kept 7 bases outside the gene matches. The germline gives CDR1 KGHSH, CDR2 LQKENI. This chain's CDR3 is CASSPPTGVVSGNTIYF. The CDR3 region has the DNA TGTGCCAGCTCACCCCCGACAGGGGTCGTCTCTGGAAACACCATATATTTT.

The chain carries TRBV5-4 and TRBJ2-1; 11 nucleotides match TRBD2. Trimming at V came to 2 bases and at J to 10 bases, leaving 8 bases not matched to a gene. CDR3 length equals 15 residues. The germline CDR1 and CDR2 sequences are SGHNT and YYREEE (reference sequence). CDR3 sequence: CASSFAVAGGPEQFF. Here the CDR3 DNA reads TGTGCCAGCAGCTTTGCAGTAGCGGGGGGGCCGGAGCAGTTCTTC.